The 27 T cell receptor beta chains reported below all come from one sample, sequenced in a study of blood T cell repertoires in COVID-19. Sequencing used immunoSEQ multiplex PCR; TCRdb keeps in-frame clones, though not all of them. Among 250,000 to 400,000 clones listed, around 89% were seen once. Input material: peripheral blood. These receptor sequences come from a woman aged 25 to 39 with COVID-19, enrolled during active disease.

The genes are TRBV9 and TRBJ2-7; the match to TRBD1 covers 11 bases. Germline V gene sequence: CDR1 SGDLS, CDR2 YYNGEE. V trimming: 2 bases; J trimming: 4 bases; junction bases outside the gene matches: 5. The CDR3 extends over 15 amino acids. The CDR3 region has the DNA TGTGCCAGCAGCGTCTCCTGGGACAGGGGGTACGAGCAGTACTTC. It is translated as CASSVSWDRGYEQYF. Supplemented by reference TRBV9 and TRBJ2-7, the full variable domain reads DSGVTQTPKHLITATGQRVTLRCSPRSGDLSVYWYQQSLDQGLQFLIQYYNGEERAKGNILERFSAQQFPDLHSELNLSSLELGDSALYFCASSVSWDRGYEQYFGPGTRLTVT.

The rearrangement links TRBV14 to TRBJ1-1; D is possibly TRBD1 (5 bases). The CDR3 is 13 residues long. V dropped 4 bases and J dropped 8 bases, with 14 bases sitting between them. CDR1 is SGHDN, CDR2 FVKESK, per germline. In DNA form, the CDR3 reads TGTGCCAGCAGCCTCCCGGCTCGGACAGAAGCTTTCTTT. Its protein product is CASSLPARTEAFF.

This clone was seen just once. J is TRBJ2-5 and V is TRBV28; 12 positions match TRBD2. CDR3 length: 15 amino acids. The trim removed 4 bases at V and 7 bases at J, leaving 7 bases unmatched. CDR1 and CDR2 from the germline V gene are MDHEN and SYDVKM. The chain's CDR3 is CASSSRLAGAGTQYF. In DNA form, the CDR3 reads TGTGCCAGCAGTTCGAGACTAGCGGGGGCCGGGACCCAGTACTTC.

The chain recombines TRBV30 with TRBJ1-2, with D possibly being TRBD1 (5 bases). This CDR3 comprises 12 residues. From germline, CDR1 is GTSNPN and CDR2 SVGIG (reference sequence). Trimming took off 2 bases at V and 7 bases at J, with 11 bases between the two ends. CDR3 sequence reads: CAWSLGGGGYTF. CDR3 bases: TGTGCCTGGAGTTTGGGCGGGGGTGGCTACACCTTC.

The chain has TRBV6-5 and TRBJ1-3; TRBD1 agrees at 8 bases. CDR1 is MNHEY, CDR2 SVGAGI, per germline. This CDR3 is built from 16 residues. With 0 bases clipped from V and 0 bases from J, the junction kept 1 base outside the gene matches. In DNA form, the CDR3 reads TGTGCCAGCAGTTACTCCGGGACAGGCTCTGGAAACACCATATATTTT. Its protein product is CASSYSGTGSGNTIYF.

Comment on this clone: This may be a read error: a much more frequent sequence differs by one nucleotide. The chain carries TRBV18 and TRBJ1-6; D is uncertain. The ends were cut back, 5 bases at V and 1 base at J, with 15 bases in the middle. The CDR3 has 17 residues. The germline gives CDR1 KGHSH, CDR2 LQKENI. Here the CDR3 DNA reads TGTGCCAGCTCAGCCCCTCTGGGCTGGTCCTATAATTCACCCCTCCACTTT. This sequence encodes CASSAPLGWSYNSPLHF. The full variable domain, in which reference TRBV18 and TRBJ1-6 provide the parts outside the CDR3, is NAGVMQNPRHLVRRRGQEARLRCSPMKGHSHVYWYRQLPEEGLKFMVYLQKENIIDESGMPKERFSAEFPKEGPSILRIQQVVRGDSAAYFCASSAPLGWSYNSPLHFGNGTRLTVT.

This sequence joins TRBV4-3 and TRBJ2-2; maybe TRBD1 (5 bases). The CDR3 contains 18 residues. V shed 0 bases and J shed 0 bases, with 14 bases lying between them. Germline V gives CDR1 LGHNA, CDR2 YSLEER. The CDR3 DNA reads TGCGCCAGCAGCCAAGATCGATCACAGGCGTCGAACACCGGGGAGCTGTTTTTT. It specifies CASSQDRSQASNTGELFF.

The chain is built from TRBV5-1 and TRBJ2-3, with 7 bases that match TRBD1. The J segment lost 3 bases and the V segment lost 3 bases, leaving 4 bases of the junction unmatched. CDR3 length: 14 amino acids. The germline gives CDR1 SGHRS, CDR2 YFSETQ. The CDR3 nucleotides read TGCGCCAGCAGCTCAGGGGGACCGACAGATACGCAGTATTTT. Translation gives CASSSGGPTDTQYF.

The rearrangement links TRBV2 to TRBJ1-6; D is unclear. CDR3 length: 13 amino acids. The V gene lost 3 bases and the J gene lost 9 bases, with 9 bases spanning the gap. CDR1 is SNHLY and CDR2 is FYNNEI in the germline V gene. This chain's CDR3 is CASSDGEVSPLHF. The CDR3 region has the DNA TGTGCCAGCAGTGATGGGGAGGTTTCACCCCTCCACTTT.

The CDR3 DNA reads TGTGCCAGCAGTTCGTTTGGCGGGGGGGTAAATGAGCAGTTCTTC. Translated: CASSSFGGGVNEQFF. V usage is TRBV6-5 and J usage is TRBJ2-1, with 9 nucleotides matching TRBD2. Losses at the gene ends were 4 bases for V and 7 bases for J; bases not matched to a gene: 8. CDR1 is MNHEY, CDR2 SVGAGI, per germline. The CDR3 loop spans 15 amino acids.

The chain combines TRBV2 with TRBJ2-5, with 11 positions matching TRBD2. J lost 5 bases, V lost 7 bases, and 6 bases had no gene match. Germline CDR1 reads SNHLY; CDR2 reads FYNNEI. This CDR3 comprises 14 residues. The CDR3 is CASTEASGGETQYF. As DNA, the CDR3 is TGTGCCAGCACTGAGGCTAGCGGGGGGGAGACCCAGTACTTC.

J is TRBJ1-1 and V is TRBV6-5, with a weak D call TRBD1 (6 bases). The V gene's germline CDR1 is MNHEY and CDR2 SVGAGI. The CDR3 length is 14 residues. V lost 5 bases and J lost 6, with 16 bases in between. The CDR3 loop reads CASSTVSGAAEAFF. The CDR3 DNA reads as TGTGCCAGCAGTACAGTATCAGGGGCCGCTGAAGCTTTCTTT.

V usage is TRBV30 and J usage is TRBJ1-5; 7 bases are shared with TRBD1. CDR3 length: 16 residues. Germline loops: CDR1 GTSNPN, CDR2 SVGIG (reference sequence). With 1 base clipped from V and 4 bases from J, the junction kept 10 bases outside the gene matches. The CDR3 nucleotides read TGTGCCTGGAGTGGATATACCGGGACAGCTAATCAGCCCCAGCATTTT. Protein sequence: CAWSGYTGTANQPQHF.

As DNA, the CDR3 is TGTGCCAGCTCACCAGGGCCGCAGAACTATGGCTACACCTTC. This encodes CASSPGPQNYGYTF. The gene calls are TRBV18 and TRBJ1-2; D is unclear. Germline CDR1 reads KGHSH; CDR2 reads LQKENI. There are 14 residues in the CDR3. The V gene lost 2 bases and the J gene lost 2 bases, with 9 bases spanning the gap.

The chain carries TRBV7-9 and TRBJ2-3; D not resolved. The germline V and J ends were trimmed by 4 bases and 10 bases, with 21 bases remaining between them. Germline CDR1 reads SEHNR; CDR2 reads FQNEAQ (reference sequence). The CDR3 has 15 residues. The CDR3 reads CASSSPLISENAQYF. The DNA of the CDR3 is TGTGCCAGCAGCTCGCCCCTTATATCCGAGAACGCGCAGTATTTT.

The V and J genes are TRBV27 and TRBJ2-2; TRBD1 is a possible D gene (5 bases). The CDR3 length is 16 residues. Trimming took 3 bases from V and 3 from J, leaving 14 bases between them. CDR1 MNHEY and CDR2 SMNVEV come from the germline V gene (reference sequence). The CDR3 is CASSFGSDIYTGELFF. CDR3 nucleotide sequence: TGTGCCAGCAGTTTTGGGTCGGACATTTACACCGGGGAGCTGTTTTTT.

The rearrangement uses TRBV5-6 and TRBJ1-2; the match to TRBD1 covers 7 bases. After removal of 4 bases from V and 1 base from J, the junction contained 10 bases not matched to a gene. The germline V gene has CDR1 SGHDT and CDR2 YYEEEE. The CDR3 is 16 amino acids. For the CDR3, the DNA is TGTGCCAGCAGCGGGGGTCCCGGGACAGATAACTATGGCTACACCTTC. Residues: CASSGGPGTDNYGYTF.

The V gene is TRBV7-9, the J gene TRBJ1-5; no reliable D call. CDR3 length: 13 amino acids. Trimming stripped 1 base from V and 5 bases from J, with 6 bases between. Germline CDR1 SEHNR, CDR2 FQNEAQ (reference sequence). In DNA, the CDR3 is TGTGCCAGCAGCTTAGAACAGCATCAGCCCCAGCATTTT. This gives the protein CASSLEQHQPQHF.

This clone has just one count. Distinct nucleotide sequences in the sample also encode this CDR3. The chain links TRBV19 to TRBJ1-5; 8 positions match TRBD1. This CDR3 spans 12 amino acids. The V gene end was trimmed by 6 bases and the J gene end by 7 bases; junction bases not matched to a gene: 2. Germline V gene sequence: CDR1 LNHDA, CDR2 SQIVND (reference sequence). In DNA, the CDR3 is TGTGCCAGTAGCCAGGGGGCCCAGCCCCAGCATTTT. This translates into CASSQGAQPQHF.

This clone came up a few times. The V gene is TRBV6-5, the J gene TRBJ1-2, with D maybe TRBD1 (6 bases). The germline CDR1 and CDR2 sequences are MNHEY and SVGAGI. The length of the CDR3 is 11 residues. The V end was cut by 8 bases, the J end by 8 bases, with 12 bases between. The CDR3 bases are TGTGCCAGCTGCTCCAGGGGCGGCTACACCTTC. It translates to CASCSRGGYTF.

The rearrangement links TRBV5-5 to TRBJ1-1; D unclear. The CDR3 extends over 14 amino acids. Germline CDR1 SGHKS, CDR2 YYEKEE (reference sequence). V was shortened by 0 bases and J by 0 bases, with 6 bases between the two germline ends. The CDR3 DNA is TGTGCCAGCAGCTTGGGCGTCATGAACACTGAAGCTTTCTTT. This encodes CASSLGVMNTEAFF.

The chain recombines TRBV18 with TRBJ2-1, with TRBD2 as a possible D gene (6 bases). Trimming shortened V by 2 bases and J by 4 bases, and 9 bases separated the two germline ends. The V gene's germline CDR1 is KGHSH and CDR2 LQKENI. This CDR3 is 14 amino acids long. CDR3 in DNA: TGTGCCAGCTCACCAGAGGGACTGTACAATGAGCAGTTCTTC. It specifies CASSPEGLYNEQFF.

This clone was counted a single time. The chain couples TRBV28 to TRBJ1-3; 9 nucleotides align to TRBD1. V lost 8 bases, J lost 2 bases, and 1 base stayed unmatched. The CDR3 extends over 13 amino acids. Per the germline V gene, CDR1 is MDHEN and CDR2 is SYDVKM. The CDR3 loop is CASGTGPGNTIYF. The CDR3 DNA follows: TGTGCCAGCGGGACAGGGCCTGGAAACACCATATATTTT.

The chain has TRBV7-2 and TRBJ2-1; 10 nucleotides match TRBD2. The CDR3 extends over 18 amino acids. V lost 1 base, J lost 7 bases, and 13 bases stayed unmatched. Germline V gene lookup returns CDR1 SGHTA and CDR2 FQGNSA. The CDR3 DNA sequence: TGTGCCAGCAGCTTAGAGTCGGGGCTAGCGGGGGCCATAAATGAGCAGTTCTTC. Translated, it gives CASSLESGLAGAINEQFF.

The genes are TRBV13 and TRBJ1-1; a possible D gene is TRBD1 (5 bases). V lost 3 bases and J 0 bases, leaving 14 bases between the germline ends. CDR3 length: 16 residues. Germline V gene lookup returns CDR1 PRHDT and CDR2 FYEKMQ (reference sequence). The CDR3 spells CASSFVQGTMNTEAFF. In DNA form, the CDR3 reads TGTGCCAGCAGCTTTGTGCAGGGAACCATGAACACTGAAGCTTTCTTT.

This chain connects TRBV10-3 to TRBJ2-1; 10 positions agree with TRBD1. V shed 6 bases and J 8 bases; nucleotides not matched to a gene: 16. This CDR3 contains 17 residues. Germline CDR1 ENHRY, CDR2 SYGVKD. This CDR3 reads CAISLALPGQGSDEQFF. The CDR3 nucleotides are TGTGCCATCAGCCTAGCCCTTCCGGGACAGGGGTCCGATGAGCAGTTCTTC.

The chain is built from TRBV2 and TRBJ1-4; D not resolved. The CDR3 is 15 amino acids. CDR1 SNHLY and CDR2 FYNNEI come from the germline V gene. The ends were cut back, 4 bases at V and 0 bases at J, with 9 bases in the middle. DNA of the CDR3: TGTGCCAGCAGTGCAGCCACTGCAACTAATGAAAAACTGTTTTTT. Translation: CASSAATATNEKLFF. Using reference TRBV2 and TRBJ1-4 for the parts outside the CDR3, the full variable domain is EPEVTQTPSHQVTQMGQEVILRCVPISNHLYFYWYRQILGQKVEFLVSFYNNEISEKSEIFDDQFSVERPDGSNFTLKIRSTKLEDSAMYFCASSAATATNEKLFFGSGTQLSVL.